A single T cell receptor beta chain is shown here with its context. This receptor's antigen is unknown. No qualities accompany the bases; no much larger clone lies one base away. This specimen comes from a study of vaccination effects on CD4 cells after COVID-19 (dated by TCRdb to the early 2020s). Study-wide context: Across the study, the median time from the second dose to post-vaccine sampling was 72 days (range 14 to 241). In the study, cultures from other donors were sequenced using the Oncomine TCR Beta short-read assay on an Illumina iSeq 100. The full study included 10 COVID-19 convalescent patients and several SARS-CoV-2-naive healthy vaccine recipients. SARS-CoV-2 spike-specific CD4+ TCR repertoires were compared before and after mRNA vaccination in COVID-19 convalescent patients and in infection-naive vaccine recipients. Study-wide conclusions, independent of this receptor: In healthy vaccine recipients, vaccine-induced clones were almost all SARS-CoV-2 mono-reactive, with only 1 of 255 being cross-reactive with common cold coronaviruses. Limitations of the study were the small number of convalescent patients and the absence of early post-infection timepoints. Clones induced by infection and clones induced by vaccination both contracted markedly at late timepoints after vaccination, which fits with T cell responses waning over time.

In the germline V gene, CDR1 corresponds to SGDLS and CDR2 to YYNGEE. The CDR3, from cysteine to phenylalanine, totals 17 residues. Only the CDR3 part of the read is kept: 51 bases, read in frame from the first base. V is cut back by 4 bases and J by 4 bases, with 9 bases in the junction unmatched. To identify antigen-specific CD4+ T cell clonotypes by their expansion, the ViraFEST assay first stimulated PBMC with viral peptide pools and then applied TCR sequencing. After more than nine days of culture, CD4+ T cells were isolated with the EasySep CD4+ T cell isolation kit. Each participant got two doses of an mRNA SARS-CoV-2 vaccine, either BNT162b2 or mRNA-1273. Negative nucleocapsid antibody results before and after vaccination confirmed that the healthy vaccine recipients had no prior SARS-CoV-2 infection. A few million PBMC per well were cultured in IMDM with about 4.5% human AB serum, roughly 10 IU/ml IL-2 and gentamicin, plus 10 ug/ml peptides. On days 3 and 7, half of the culture medium was replaced with fresh IL-2-containing medium. Unless otherwise noted, each peptide stimulation condition was cultured in triplicate wells. PBMC were separated from whole blood using Ficoll-Paque Plus gradient centrifugation and were then either cryopreserved at -140C or used fresh. The overlapping peptide pools covered the spike proteins of SARS-CoV-2 and of the common cold coronaviruses HCoV-NL63, HCoV-OC43 and HCoV-229E. Genomic DNA was extracted from cultured CD4+ T cells with the QIAamp micro DNA kit.

The library was built by means of the immunoSEQ multiplex PCR assay. TCR beta CDR3 sequencing was performed on DNA from the cultured, isolated CD4+ T cells. In the original analysis: The analysis removed non-productive TCR sequences, trimmed reads to the CDR3 region, and retained only CDR3s that were 7 or more amino acids long. Antigen-specific clonotypes were identified with the MANAFEST web app by comparing expansion in peptide wells against reference cultures. Positive clones required FDR<0.05 expansion versus reference and all other wells, odds ratio above 5, and frequency above 0.1% in two replicate wells. A clonotype was called cross-reactive if it was significantly expanded both in SARS-CoV-2 spike wells and in at least one common cold coronavirus spike condition. CDR3 similarity was assessed by Levenshtein distance with the stringdist R package, and unrooted trees were built with ape in R 3.6.1. TCRdb holds this immuneACCESS table with in-frame rearrangements only. Some clones are missing; in checked studies, unresolved V genes explain under half, and the rest has no known cause. Clone size and V and J calls were adopted from that table, with D and trimming inferred from the DNA. Recorded for this sample are about 22,000 clones; almost 70% of them occurred a single time. The ten largest account for approximately 8% of the sample.

The clonotype was recovered from a human donor who received a COVID-19 vaccine. The chain links TRBV9 with TRBJ2-6; TRBD1 lines up with 9 middle nucleotides. The material sequenced was CD4+ T cells from PBMCs cultured with SARS-CoV-2 spike peptides, taken after COVID-19 vaccination. The cell subset or site label on this specimen signifies: SARS-CoV-2 spike overlapping peptide pool stimulation. The DNA sequence reads TGTGCCAGCAGCTTGACAGGGGGGAATGCGGGGGCCAACGTCCTGACTTTC. The translation is CASSLTGGNAGANVLTF.